This T cell receptor beta chain was identified in a study of T cell responses to AZD1222 COVID-19 vaccine. General observations from the study: Scientists sampled the repertoires only once the peak T cell response had passed. Among spike-specific TCRs, nearly half reportedly target unmutated variant regions. Spike-wide coverage was observed for vaccine-associated CD4 TCRs, with dominant responses at 160-218 and 743-854.

Sequencing used immunoSEQ multiplex PCR; TCRdb keeps in-frame clones, though not all of them. Found here are 90,000 to 120,000 clones, approximately 90% of them singletons; the top ten hold roughly 8.9%. Of note for this clone: Its antigen is still unknown.

The CDR3 has 16 amino acids. Germline-derived CDR1 and CDR2 are SGDLS and YYNGEE. V was pared by 0 bases and J by 5 bases, with 6 bases of the junction left unmatched. Pooling covered second doses at about 4 or about 12 weeks. This chain uses TRBV9 with TRBJ2-2; the match to TRBD1 covers 8 bases. The receptor's source is an adult who received the AZD1222 COVID-19 vaccine. This specimen was peripheral blood, taken 28 days after the second AZD1222 dose. The CDR3 nucleotides are TGTGCCAGCAGCGTAGTTCCAGGGGGCGGGACCGGGGAGCTGTTTTTT. This sequence encodes CASSVVPGGGTGELFF.